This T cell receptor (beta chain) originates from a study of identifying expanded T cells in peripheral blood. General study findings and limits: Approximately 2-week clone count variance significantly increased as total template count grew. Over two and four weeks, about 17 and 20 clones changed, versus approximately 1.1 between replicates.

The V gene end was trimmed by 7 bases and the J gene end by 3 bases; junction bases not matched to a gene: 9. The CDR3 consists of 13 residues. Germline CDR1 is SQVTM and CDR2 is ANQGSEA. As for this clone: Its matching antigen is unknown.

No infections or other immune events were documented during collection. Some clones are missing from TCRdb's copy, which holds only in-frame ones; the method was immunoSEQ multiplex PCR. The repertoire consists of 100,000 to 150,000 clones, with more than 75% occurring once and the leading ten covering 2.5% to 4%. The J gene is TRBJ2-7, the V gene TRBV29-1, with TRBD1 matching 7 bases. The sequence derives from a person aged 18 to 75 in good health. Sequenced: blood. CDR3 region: CSARQGIDYEQYF. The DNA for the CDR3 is TGCAGCGCCAGACAGGGTATAGACTACGAGCAGTACTTC.